The source of this T cell receptor beta chain is a study of identical twins (dated by TCRdb to the mid-2010s). The study in broad terms: To test whether fetal clonotypes persist, the study used deep sequencing on TCR alpha and beta repertoires from monozygotic twins, unrelated adults of various ages, and cord blood. Replicate twin experiments were performed at different times using different library preparation protocols to rule out contamination.

Points on this clonotype: Its antigen has not been determined. Base quality data are lacking; no much larger clone is found one base away.

The CDR1 and CDR2 encoded by the germline V gene are SGDLS and YYNGEE. The CDR3 runs 14 amino acids, cysteine and phenylalanine included. Left in the record is the CDR3 DNA by itself, 42 bases read in frame from the first base. Trimming costs V 4 bases and J 1 base, and their ends lie 11 bases apart. Libraries were prepared through 5' RACE. The data were produced on an Illumina HiSeq 2000. A universal primer binding site was introduced by template switching, and a unique molecular identifier was present in the final cDNA, enabling accurate counting of TCR cDNA molecules. First-strand cDNA for TCR alpha and beta chains was synthesized from specific primers in the conserved constant-segment region. To control for contamination, every cDNA library was double barcoded, receiving both a SMART-Mk sample barcode and Illumina barcodes. TruSeq adapter sequences, together with Illumina sample barcodes, were added in two successive PCR steps. The TCR alpha and beta cDNA libraries were sequenced on the Illumina HiSeq platform using custom primers. For the original study's pipeline: MiGEC was used to process raw reads and extract unique molecular identifiers, and MiXCR was used to find CDR3 positions. Recombination models were inferred per individual with the repgenHMM and IGoR tools using an EM algorithm. Shared clonotype analysis was performed with the tcR package in R, normalizing sharing by the product of cloneset sizes. To study raw recombination free of thymic and clonal selection effects, out-of-frame nonproductive sequences were analyzed. TCRdb redid the processing of the public reads, applying fastp at Q25 and MiXCR, and retained in-frame beta chains. Under each unique CDR3 protein, matching rows form one entry showing the most common genes and DNA. What appears here as the V and J calls and clone size reflects TCRdb's work, not the paper's. This sample holds 200,000 to 250,000 distinct CDR3 sequences; 7.5% were observed only once. The biggest ten clones account for around 1.8% of the sample.

Every donor in the study was a healthy Caucasian. Three pairs of female monozygotic twins, all aged about 18 to 29 years, made up the twin cohort. Using Miltenyi CD45RO+ enrichment and human naive T-cell isolation kits, memory (CD45RO+) and naive T cells were isolated from PBMC. Broad study findings and their caveats: Because the same donors could not be followed over many years, the conclusions relied on cross-sectional statistical analysis. Excess twin sharing in beta out-of-frame sequences was weaker because fewer shared sequences lowered the signal-to-noise ratio. In monozygotic twins, recombination models systematically underestimated out-of-frame TCR alpha sharing, but the models matched the sharing seen between unrelated individuals. Abundant cord blood beta clonotypes had fewer insertions, young adult naive repertoires showed a similar but weaker trend, and memory repertoires showed no such trend. Compared with coincidental sharing between unrelated individuals, an excess of low generation-probability sequences was observed among out-of-frame TCR alpha sequences shared between twins. Invariant T cells such as MAIT and iNKT could partly confound zero-insertion analyses, although diverse VJ usage argued against such confounding for most clonotypes.

In addition, the sample was reused for a study of yellow fever vaccine responses in identical twins. The second study's paper adds: The T cell response to vaccination in identical twins was reported by the authors to appear partly convergent and partly personalized. In identical twins, the study followed T cell clones that responded to the vaccine with precision.

The receptor was derived from a young woman in good health. Sequencing was done on a sample of memory (CD45RO+) T cells sorted from blood. The sample's cell subset or site, from its label and the paper: CD45RO+ enriched T cells. Recombination connected TRBV9 to TRBJ1-2; the D segment cannot be called with confidence. The nucleotides are TGTGCCAGCAGCTCCTCCGGTTTTAACTATGGCTACACCTTC. The encoded protein is CASSSSGFNYGYTF.